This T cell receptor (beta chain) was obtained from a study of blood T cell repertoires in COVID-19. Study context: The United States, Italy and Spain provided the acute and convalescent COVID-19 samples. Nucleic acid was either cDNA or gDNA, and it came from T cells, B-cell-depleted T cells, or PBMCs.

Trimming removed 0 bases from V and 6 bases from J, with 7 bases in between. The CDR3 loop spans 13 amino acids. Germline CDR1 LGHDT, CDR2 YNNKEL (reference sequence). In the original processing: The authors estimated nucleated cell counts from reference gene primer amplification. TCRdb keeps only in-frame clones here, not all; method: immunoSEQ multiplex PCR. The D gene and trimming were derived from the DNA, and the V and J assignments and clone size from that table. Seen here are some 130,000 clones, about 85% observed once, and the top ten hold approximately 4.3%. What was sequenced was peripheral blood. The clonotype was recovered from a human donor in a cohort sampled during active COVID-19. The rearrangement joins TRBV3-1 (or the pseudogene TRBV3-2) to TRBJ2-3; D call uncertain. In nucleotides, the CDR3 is TGTGCCAGCAGCCAAGATCGGAGCGATACGCAGTATTTT. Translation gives CASSQDRSDTQYF.